One sample yielded the 22 T cell receptor beta chains listed below, sequenced in a study of Graves' ophthalmopathy and Graves' hyperthyroidism. Transcripts of RNA were the source for amplifying TCR beta CDR3 regions. HTBI primers were used in a first-round RT-PCR, which preceded a second-round multiplex PCR. TCRdb re-called the multiplex PCR reads with MiXCR, one entry per CDR3 protein. The sample comprises 300,000 to 400,000 distinct CDR3 sequences, roughly 17% of which are singletons, and roughly an eighth rests with the top ten. The sequenced material came from peripheral blood. These receptors all come from an adult man with Graves' ophthalmopathy.

The V and J genes are TRBV12-3 or TRBV12-4 and TRBJ1-1; unclear D gene. The CDR3 contains 12 residues. V was cut by 3 bases and J by 5 bases, with 7 bases left in between. The CDR3 DNA reads as TGTGCCAGCAGTTTTTGGGCGACTGAAGCTTTCTTT. The encoded protein is CASSFWATEAFF.

This clonotype was counted at least ten times. The chain is built from TRBV6-1 and TRBJ2-2; 8 nucleotides line up with TRBD2. V trimming: 7 bases; J trimming: 6 bases; junction bases outside the gene matches: 10. Germline CDR1 reads MNHNS; CDR2 reads SASEGT. The CDR3 loop spans 15 amino acids. CDR3 DNA: TGTGCCAGCACACGGGGGGGATTGACCGCCGGGGAGCTGTTTTTT. Its translation: CASTRGGLTAGELFF.

J is TRBJ1-6 and V is TRBV7-9; the D gene is possibly TRBD1 (5 bases). The CDR3 loop spans 14 amino acids. Germline values: CDR1 SEHNR, CDR2 FQNEAQ (reference sequence). Trimming left V 5 bases short and J 10 bases short, with 15 bases between. CDR3 sequence (DNA): TGTGCCAGCAGCCCCTCGACAGATTACTCACCCCTCCACTTT. Its protein is CASSPSTDYSPLHF.

This clonotype appeared many times. This rearrangement joins TRBV27 to TRBJ1-1, with D tentatively TRBD1 (6 bases). Germline V gene lookup returns CDR1 MNHEY and CDR2 SMNVEV (reference sequence). The CDR3 extends over 15 amino acids. V dropped 4 bases and J dropped 5 bases, with 17 bases sitting between them. CDR3 bases: TGTGCCAGCAGTTCGCGACAGGTTGCCCGGACTGAAGCTTTCTTT. Translating gives CASSSRQVARTEAFF.

This clonotype was counted many times. The chain recombines TRBV29-1 with TRBJ2-7, with D hard to call. The germline gives CDR1 SQVTM, CDR2 ANQGSEA. With 5 bases removed from V and 5 bases from J, the gap between germline ends came to 7 bases. There are 10 residues in the CDR3. In nucleotides, the CDR3 is TGCAGCGTTTTTCAGCACGAGCAGTACTTC. This encodes CSVFQHEQYF.

The CDR3 protein is CASSYGGSEIYEQYF. The CDR3 coding sequence is TGTGCCAGCAGTTACGGGGGCAGCGAAATCTACGAGCAGTACTTC. The chain employs TRBV6-5 and TRBJ2-7; tentatively, D is TRBD1 (6 bases). The V end was cut by 2 bases, the J end by 3 bases, with 14 bases between. Germline loops: CDR1 MNHEY, CDR2 SVGAGI. The CDR3 spans 15 residues.

This clonotype was seen many times. The chain joins TRBV6-1 to TRBJ1-5; 7 bases map to TRBD1. Germline V gives CDR1 MNHNS, CDR2 SASEGT. This CDR3 region has 15 residues. Trimming cost V 6 bases and J 6 bases; bases outside gene matches: 11. The CDR3 nucleotides read TGTGCCAGCAGACCTTGGAGACAGGGCGCTCAGCCCCAGCATTTT. It yields the protein CASRPWRQGAQPQHF.

This clonotype was recorded many times. The gene calls are TRBV27 and TRBJ1-6, with D unresolved. The CDR3 has 15 residues. Trimming cost V 5 bases and J 6 bases, with 14 bases left between them. Per the germline V gene, CDR1 is MNHEY and CDR2 is SMNVEV (reference sequence). As DNA, the CDR3 is TGTGCCAGCAGTGACCGGGTTCCACCTAATTCACCCCTCCACTTT. This sequence encodes CASSDRVPPNSPLHF.

The chain uses TRBV6-2 or TRBV6-3 and TRBJ1-5; D might be TRBD1 (5 bases). This CDR3 region has 18 residues. The V gene lost 2 bases and the J gene lost 4 bases, with 21 bases spanning the gap. Germline-derived CDR1 and CDR2 are MNHEY and SVGEGT. As DNA, the CDR3 is TGTGCCAGCAGTTACGGTTTCAGGGTTTCGAATGGAAATCAGCCCCAGCATTTT. This translates into CASSYGFRVSNGNQPQHF.

This clonotype was picked up many times. The rearrangement joins TRBV15 to TRBJ1-6, with a weak D call TRBD1 (5 bases). V dropped 5 bases and J dropped 6 bases, with 11 bases sitting between them. The CDR3 spans 14 residues. Germline V gene lookup returns CDR1 LNHNV and CDR2 YYDKDF (reference sequence). The CDR3 loop is CATSWGQGNSPLHF. The CDR3, as DNA: TGTGCCACCAGCTGGGGCCAGGGTAATTCACCCCTCCACTTT.

This clonotype occurred many times. V is TRBV9 and J is TRBJ2-7; D possibly matches TRBD1 or TRBD2 (6 bases each). Germline CDR1 reads SGDLS; CDR2 reads YYNGEE. CDR3 length equals 16 residues. Trimming took off 4 bases at V and 3 bases at J, with 20 bases between the two ends. The CDR3 loop reads CASSPNLGGPSYEQYF. CDR3 DNA: TGTGCCAGCAGCCCCAACCTCGGGGGCCCGAGCTACGAGCAGTACTTC.

The chain carries TRBV5-1 and TRBJ2-2; 8 positions match TRBD1. The germline V gene has CDR1 SGHRS and CDR2 YFSETQ. This CDR3 contains 17 residues. V shed 6 bases, J shed 6 bases, and the junction held 16 bases outside the gene matches. The CDR3 protein is CASKTTGVVKVAGELFF. For the CDR3, the DNA is TGCGCCAGCAAAACGACAGGGGTTGTGAAGGTGGCCGGGGAGCTGTTTTTT.

The CDR3 here is CASSVGGRLSPGNTIYF. The CDR3 DNA reads as TGTGCCAGCAGCGTAGGAGGTCGGCTGAGCCCTGGAAACACCATATATTTT. The chain is built from TRBV9 and TRBJ1-3; D is unclear. CDR3 length: 17 amino acids. V was shortened by 0 bases and J by 2 bases, with 15 bases between the two germline ends. The germline CDR1 and CDR2 sequences are SGDLS and YYNGEE.

The sample holds many counts of this clonotype. The rearrangement uses TRBV20-1 and TRBJ2-5, with TRBD2 matching over 12 bases. After removal of 6 bases from V and 3 bases from J, the junction contained 5 bases not matched to a gene. CDR1 and CDR2 (germline): DFQATT, SNEGSKA (reference sequence). CDR3 size: 14 residues. CDR3 nucleotides: TGCAGTGCAACCCGACTAGCGGGAGAAGAGACCCAGTACTTC. Protein product: CSATRLAGEETQYF.

This clonotype showed up many times. This rearrangement joins TRBV12-3 or TRBV12-4 to TRBJ2-7; no firm D call. Deletions cut 2 bases from V and 2 bases from J, with 10 bases between. The CDR3 spans 14 residues. CDR3 in amino acids: CASSLNRAPYEQYF. In DNA form, the CDR3 reads TGTGCCAGCAGTTTAAATCGGGCCCCCTACGAGCAGTACTTC.

This clonotype was recorded at least ten times. The rearrangement links TRBV7-8 to TRBJ2-2; maybe TRBD2 (7 bases). The CDR3 is made up of 15 amino acids. The ends were cut back, 5 bases at V and 5 bases at J, with 15 bases in the middle. Germline V CDR1 and CDR2: SGHVS, FQNEAQ. CDR3 nucleotides: TGTGCCAGCAGCCGTCTGGGGGGGGCGACCGGGGAGCTGTTTTTT. Protein sequence: CASSRLGGATGELFF. The complete variable domain, with remaining parts taken from reference TRBV7-8 and TRBJ2-2, reads GAGVSQSPRYKVAKRGQDVALRCDPISGHVSLFWYQQALGQGPEFLTYFQNEAQLDKSGLPSDRFFAERPEGSVSTLKIQRTQQEDSAVYLCASSRLGGATGELFFGEGSRLTVL.

This clonotype was counted many times. The chain links TRBV30 to TRBJ2-5, with 8 bases fitting TRBD1. The CDR3 length is 15 residues. Trimming took 1 base from V and 1 from J; bases not matched to a gene: 5. CDR1 and CDR2 from the germline V gene are GTSNPN and SVGIG (reference sequence). Here the CDR3 reads CAWSGGQAIQETQYF. The CDR3, as DNA: TGTGCCTGGAGTGGGGGACAGGCGATCCAAGAGACCCAGTACTTC. The full variable domain, rest sourced from reference TRBV30 and TRBJ2-5, is SQTIHQWPATLVQPVGSPLSLECTVEGTSNPNLYWYRQAAGRGLQLLFYSVGIGQISSEVPQNLSASRPQDRQFILSSKKLLLSDSGFYLCAWSGGQAIQETQYFGPGTRLLVL.

This clonotype was counted at least ten times. This chain connects TRBV28 to TRBJ1-2; D gene ambiguous. This CDR3 has 14 amino acids. V was trimmed by 3 bases and J by 10 bases, leaving 18 bases between them. Looked up from germline, CDR1 is MDHEN and CDR2 is SYDVKM. CDR3 in DNA: TGTGCCAGCAGTTTGTCTGGGAGTAAGCAGAACTACACCTTC. Residues: CASSLSGSKQNYTF.

Many counts were recorded for this clonotype. The chain is built from TRBV11-2 and TRBJ2-7; perhaps TRBD1 as D (6 bases). The CDR3 has 14 residues. Germline V gene lookup returns CDR1 SGHAT and CDR2 FQNNGV. Trimming left V 4 bases short and J 4 bases short, with 14 bases between. CDR3 sequence: CASSSDRTSYEQYF. The CDR3 region has the DNA TGTGCCAGCAGCTCTGACAGGACTTCGTACGAGCAGTACTTC.

This clonotype was picked up many times. The rearrangement links TRBV6-1 to TRBJ2-2; TRBD2 matches at 10 bases. Germline CDR1 is MNHNS and CDR2 is SASEGT. V trimming: 7 bases; J trimming: 4 bases; junction bases outside the gene matches: 9. There are 16 residues in the CDR3. The CDR3 sequence: CASTGRTSGATGELFF. CDR3 sequence (DNA): TGTGCCAGCACTGGGCGGACTAGCGGAGCCACCGGGGAGCTGTTTTTT.

V usage is TRBV11-2 and J usage is TRBJ2-7; D uncertain. The ends were cut back, 3 bases at V and 1 base at J, with 7 bases in the middle. The CDR3 extends over 13 amino acids. Germline CDR1 reads SGHAT; CDR2 reads FQNNGV. The CDR3 DNA sequence: TGTGCCAGCAGCTTTAGTCAATCCTACGAGCAGTACTTC. This gives the protein CASSFSQSYEQYF.

This chain uses TRBV12-3 or TRBV12-4 with TRBJ1-5; D possibly corresponds to TRBD1 (6 bases). The CDR3 has 13 amino acids. Trimming shortened V by 5 bases and J by 7 bases, and 12 bases separated the two germline ends. CDR3 sequence: CASSGGGRQPQHF. In DNA, the CDR3 is TGTGCCAGCAGTGGGGGGGGGCGACAGCCCCAGCATTTT.